This T cell receptor beta chain was identified during a study of T cell responses to AZD1222 COVID-19 vaccine. This table comes from immunoSEQ multiplex PCR, and its TCRdb copy is limited to in-frame clones, with some not included. The sample consists of 150,000 to 200,000 clones, about 90% of them appearing once. Sequencing used peripheral blood, obtained 28 days after the second AZD1222 dose. The clonotype comes from an adult who received the AZD1222 COVID-19 vaccine.

CDR3 in amino acids: CASRASGAYEQYF. The CDR3, as DNA: TGTGCCAGCAGGGCTAGCGGAGCTTACGAGCAGTACTTC. The J gene is TRBJ2-7, the V gene TRBV28; TRBD2 aligns across 7 bases. This CDR3 comprises 13 residues. V lost 6 bases to trimming and J lost 4 bases; unmatched junction nucleotides: 6. Per the germline V gene, CDR1 is MDHEN and CDR2 is SYDVKM. Variable domain in full (rest from reference TRBV28 and TRBJ2-7): DVKVTQSSRYLVKRTGEKVFLECVQDMDHENMFWYRQDPGLGLRLIYFSYDVKMKEKGDIPEGYSVSREKKERFSLILESASTNQTSMYLCASRASGAYEQYFGPGTRLTVT.